The sequence of this TCR beta chain was determined in a study of T cell responses to AZD1222 COVID-19 vaccine. Study-wide points: Only after the peak T cell response were repertoires sampled. The study found vaccine-associated CD4 TCRs spanning spike, dominant at 160-218 and 743-854. Regions left unmutated in variants are reportedly the target of nearly half of spike-specific TCRs. Donors were largely white British and mainly female; clonal diversity was possibly underestimated.

The CDR3 has 15 residues. Trimming cost V 1 base and J 3 bases, with 12 bases left between them. Looked up from germline, CDR1 is SGHAT and CDR2 is FQNNGV. The table came from immunoSEQ multiplex PCR; TCRdb's copy has only in-frame clones and leaves some out. The sample carries 200,000 or so clones, around 88% recorded once. Note on this clone: Its antigen remains unknown.

This clonotype was sampled from an adult in good health. The chain carries TRBV11-2 and TRBJ1-2, with D perhaps TRBD1 (6 bases). Sequences were derived from peripheral blood, sampled on day 0 of AZD1222 vaccination. As DNA, the CDR3 is TGTGCCAGCAGCTTAGGGGGGGGCGCTGACTATGGCTACACCTTC. It encodes CASSLGGGADYGYTF.